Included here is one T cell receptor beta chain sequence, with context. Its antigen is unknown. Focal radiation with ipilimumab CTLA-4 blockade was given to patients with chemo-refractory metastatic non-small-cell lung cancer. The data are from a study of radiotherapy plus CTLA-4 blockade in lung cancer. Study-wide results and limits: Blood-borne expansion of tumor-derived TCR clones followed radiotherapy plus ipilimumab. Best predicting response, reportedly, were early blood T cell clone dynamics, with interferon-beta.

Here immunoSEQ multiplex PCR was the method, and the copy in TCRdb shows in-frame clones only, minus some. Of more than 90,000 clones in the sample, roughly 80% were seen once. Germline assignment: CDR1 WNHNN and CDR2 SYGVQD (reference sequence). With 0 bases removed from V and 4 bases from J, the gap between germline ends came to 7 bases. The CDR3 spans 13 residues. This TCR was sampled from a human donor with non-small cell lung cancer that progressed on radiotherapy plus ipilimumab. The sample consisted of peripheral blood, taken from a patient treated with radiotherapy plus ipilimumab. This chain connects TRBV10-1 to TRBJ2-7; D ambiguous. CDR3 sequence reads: CASSESGNYEQYF. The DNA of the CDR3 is TGCGCCAGCAGTGAGTCTGGGAATTACGAGCAGTACTTC.